The TCR beta chain described here comes from a study of vaccination and CD4 T cells after COVID-19. Cultured CD4+ T-cell DNA underwent Oncomine TCR Beta short-read sequencing. TCRdb ran MiXCR on the PCR reads and lists one entry per CDR3 protein. The sample contains under 15,000 distinct CDR3 sequences, approximately 63% of which appear only once. The treatment denotes: approximately 11-day PBMC culture with coronavirus spike peptide pools or control peptides (ViraFEST assay). This CDR3 comprises 13 residues. Germline V gene sequence: CDR1 DFQATT, CDR2 SNEGSKA (reference sequence). V lost 2 bases, J lost 0 bases, and 0 bases stayed unmatched. Comment on this clonotype: The antigen remains undetermined.

Sequenced: CD4+ T cells from blood, cultured in vitro. The rearrangement uses TRBV20-1 and TRBJ2-7; 8 positions match TRBD2. This TCR derives from a human donor who had recovered from COVID-19. For the CDR3, the DNA is TGCAGTGCTAGAACTAGCGGCTCCTACGAGCAGTACTTC. Amino acids: CSARTSGSYEQYF.